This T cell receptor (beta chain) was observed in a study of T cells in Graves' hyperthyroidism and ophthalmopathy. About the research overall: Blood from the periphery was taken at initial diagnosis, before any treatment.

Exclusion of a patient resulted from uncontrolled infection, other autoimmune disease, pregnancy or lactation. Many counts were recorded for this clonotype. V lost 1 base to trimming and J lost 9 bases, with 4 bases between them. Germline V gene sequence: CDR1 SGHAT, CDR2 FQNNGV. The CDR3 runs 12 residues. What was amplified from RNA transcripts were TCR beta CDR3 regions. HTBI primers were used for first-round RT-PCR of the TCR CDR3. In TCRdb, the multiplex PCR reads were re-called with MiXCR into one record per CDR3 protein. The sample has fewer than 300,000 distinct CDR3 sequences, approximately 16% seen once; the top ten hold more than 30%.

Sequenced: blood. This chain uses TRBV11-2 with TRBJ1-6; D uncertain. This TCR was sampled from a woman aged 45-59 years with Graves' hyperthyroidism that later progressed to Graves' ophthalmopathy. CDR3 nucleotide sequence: TGTGCCAGCAGCTTAGCCGGTTCACCCCTCCACTTT. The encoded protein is CASSLAGSPLHF.